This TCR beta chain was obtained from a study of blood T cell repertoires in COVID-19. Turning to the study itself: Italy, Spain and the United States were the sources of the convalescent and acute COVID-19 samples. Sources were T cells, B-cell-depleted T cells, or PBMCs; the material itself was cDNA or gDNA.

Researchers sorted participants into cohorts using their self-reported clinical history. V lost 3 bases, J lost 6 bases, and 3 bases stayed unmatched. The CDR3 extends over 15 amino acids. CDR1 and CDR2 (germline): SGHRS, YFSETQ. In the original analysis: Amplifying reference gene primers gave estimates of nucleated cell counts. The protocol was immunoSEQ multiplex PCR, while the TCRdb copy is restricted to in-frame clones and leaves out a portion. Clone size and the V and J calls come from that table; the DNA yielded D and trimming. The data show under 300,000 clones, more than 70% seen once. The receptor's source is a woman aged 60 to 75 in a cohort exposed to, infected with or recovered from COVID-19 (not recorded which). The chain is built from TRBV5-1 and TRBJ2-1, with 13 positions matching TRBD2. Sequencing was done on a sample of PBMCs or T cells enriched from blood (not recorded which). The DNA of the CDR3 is TGCGCCAGCAGCTCACTAGCGGGAGGGGGCAATGAGCAGTTCTTC. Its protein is CASSSLAGGGNEQFF.